The T cell receptor (beta chain) under discussion was sequenced for a study of T cell responses to AZD1222 COVID-19 vaccine. Across the whole study: Pooling was applied to second doses at about 4 or about 12 weeks.

Measured with immunoSEQ multiplex PCR; TCRdb has only the in-frame clones, and not every one. The data show approximately 110,000 clones, with under 90% seen just once and about 7.4% held by the top ten. On this clone: Its antigen is currently unknown.

Findings and caveats of the study: Nearly half of the spike-specific TCRs reportedly recognize variant regions that carry no mutations. There were mostly white British donors and more females than males, and clonal diversity was possibly underestimated.

Germline V gives CDR1 LGHDT, CDR2 YNNKEL (reference sequence). The ends lost 6 bases at V and 0 bases at J; junction bases unmatched: 13. The CDR3 extends over 17 amino acids. The chain has TRBV3-1 (or the pseudogene TRBV3-2) and TRBJ2-7; 8 bases agree with TRBD1. Sequences were derived from peripheral blood, sampled on day 0 of AZD1222 vaccination. This TCR was sampled from an adult in good health. Here the CDR3 reads CASSPGQGPDSSYEQYF. CDR3 DNA: TGTGCCAGCAGTCCAGGACAGGGCCCCGACAGCTCCTACGAGCAGTACTTC.